This is a list of T cell receptor beta chains from one sample in a study of blood T cell repertoires in COVID-19. Using immunoSEQ multiplex PCR, the repertoire was profiled, and TCRdb retains in-frame clones only, with some absent. Of 55,000 to 90,000 clones in the sample, about nine tenths were seen once. Sequencing was done on a sample of peripheral blood. These receptors were collected from a human donor with active COVID-19. The donor label of this sample is uncertain. The CDR3 runs from the conserved cysteine through the conserved F or W. The order of the fields is CDR3 protein, CDR3 DNA, J gene, D gene, V gene, clone size. A D gene is named only where the DNA matches it firmly. Rows may omit the clone size; those that give it use once, few, many or a size class.

CDR3aa: CASSLTSGRDEQYF
CDR3nt: TGTGCCAGCAGTTTAACGAGCGGGAGAGACGAGCAGTACTTC
j_gene: TRBJ2-7
d_gene: TRBD2
v_gene: TRBV28
abundance: NA

CDR3aa: CASTLPGRGTYEQYF
CDR3nt: TGTGCCAGCACCCTCCCCGGCAGGGGGACCTACGAGCAGTACTTC
j_gene: TRBJ2-7
d_gene: TRBD1
v_gene: TRBV28
abundance: once

CDR3aa: CASSYTQGLYSPLHF
CDR3nt: TGTGCCAGCAGTTACACCCAGGGGTTATATTCACCCCTCCACTTT
j_gene: TRBJ1-6
d_gene: NA
v_gene: TRBV6-5
abundance: NA

CDR3aa: CASSLEQGRGGYTF
CDR3nt: TGTGCCAGCAGCTTAGAGCAGGGGCGCGGGGGCTACACCTTC
j_gene: TRBJ1-2
d_gene: NA
v_gene: TRBV7-9
abundance: NA

CDR3aa: CASSQEGGIGTEAFF
CDR3nt: TGCGCCAGCAGCCAAGAGGGAGGGATCGGGACTGAAGCTTTCTTT
j_gene: TRBJ1-1
d_gene: NA
v_gene: TRBV4-1
abundance: NA

CDR3aa: CASSSTGYGYTF
CDR3nt: TGTGCCAGCAGTTCCACAGGGTATGGCTACACCTTC
j_gene: TRBJ1-2
d_gene: NA
v_gene: TRBV28
abundance: NA

CDR3aa: CASIDRGSGNTIYF
CDR3nt: TGTGCCAGCATTGACAGGGGCTCTGGAAACACCATATATTTT
j_gene: TRBJ1-3
d_gene: TRBD1
v_gene: TRBV28
abundance: NA

CDR3aa: CASSSGGWRFF
CDR3nt: TGTGCCAGCAGTTCTGGGGGGTGGAGGTTCTTC
j_gene: TRBJ2-1
d_gene: NA
v_gene: TRBV6-5
abundance: NA

CDR3aa: CASSQSDRVGSPLHF
CDR3nt: TGTGCCAGCAGCCAAAGTGACAGGGTTGGTTCACCCCTCCACTTT
j_gene: TRBJ1-6
d_gene: TRBD1
v_gene: TRBV9
abundance: NA

CDR3aa: CASSFYSHNEQFF
CDR3nt: TGTGCCAGCAGCTTCTACAGTCACAATGAGCAGTTCTTC
j_gene: TRBJ2-1
d_gene: NA
v_gene: TRBV7-2
abundance: NA

CDR3aa: CASEREVGSYEQYF
CDR3nt: TGTGCCAGCGAGCGGGAGGTCGGAAGCTACGAGCAGTACTTC
j_gene: TRBJ2-7
d_gene: TRBD2
v_gene: TRBV7-9
abundance: once

CDR3aa: CASSKYGLAGNTDTQYF
CDR3nt: TGTGCCAGCAGTAAATACGGACTAGCGGGAAATACAGATACGCAGTATTTT
j_gene: TRBJ2-3
d_gene: TRBD2
v_gene: TRBV27
abundance: NA

CDR3aa: CASSSTANEKLFF
CDR3nt: TGTGCCAGCAGTTCAACAGCTAATGAAAAACTGTTTTTT
j_gene: TRBJ1-4
d_gene: NA
v_gene: TRBV6-5
abundance: NA

CDR3aa: CASTLLDGTGISSYNEQFF
CDR3nt: TGTGCCAGCACTTTGTTAGACGGAACCGGGATTAGCTCCTACAATGAGCAGTTCTTC
j_gene: TRBJ2-1
d_gene: NA
v_gene: TRBV9
abundance: NA

CDR3aa: CASSSSGGASSYNEQFF
CDR3nt: TGTGCCAGCAGCTCCTCAGGCGGGGCGAGCTCCTACAATGAGCAGTTCTTC
j_gene: TRBJ2-1
d_gene: NA
v_gene: TRBV7-2
abundance: NA

CDR3aa: CATSRDPGSNEKLFF
CDR3nt: TGTGCCACCAGCAGAGACCCGGGATCTAATGAAAAACTGTTTTTT
j_gene: TRBJ1-4
d_gene: NA
v_gene: TRBV15
abundance: NA

CDR3aa: CASSSGTGIEKLFF
CDR3nt: TGCGCCAGCAGCTCCGGGACAGGGATTGAAAAACTGTTTTTT
j_gene: TRBJ1-4
d_gene: TRBD1
v_gene: TRBV5-1
abundance: NA

CDR3aa: CASSLDRQDGTGELFF
CDR3nt: TGCGCCAGCAGCTTGGACCGACAGGACGGGACCGGGGAGCTGTTTTTT
j_gene: TRBJ2-2
d_gene: NA
v_gene: TRBV5-1
abundance: NA

CDR3aa: CASSRGQTNYNEQFF
CDR3nt: TGTGCCAGCAGCCGGGGACAGACAAACTACAATGAGCAGTTCTTC
j_gene: TRBJ2-1
d_gene: TRBD1
v_gene: TRBV7-7
abundance: NA

CDR3aa: CASSLGARGSPWGGQYF
CDR3nt: TGTGCCAGCAGCTTAGGCGCCCGGGGGAGTCCTTGGGGTGGGCAGTACTTC
j_gene: TRBJ2-7
d_gene: NA
v_gene: TRBV7-2
abundance: NA

CDR3aa: CASTGQGTDTQYF
CDR3nt: TGTGCCAGCACAGGACAGGGCACAGATACGCAGTATTTT
j_gene: TRBJ2-3
d_gene: TRBD1
v_gene: TRBV6-5
abundance: NA

CDR3aa: CASSLTSGYNEQFF
CDR3nt: TGCGCCAGCAGCTTGACTAGCGGCTACAATGAGCAGTTCTTC
j_gene: TRBJ2-1
d_gene: TRBD2
v_gene: TRBV5-1
abundance: NA

CDR3aa: CASSLFGPYEQYF
CDR3nt: TGTGCCAGCAGCTTGTTCGGTCCGTACGAGCAGTACTTC
j_gene: TRBJ2-7
d_gene: NA
v_gene: TRBV5-6
abundance: once

CDR3aa: CASSPARGGNTEAFF
CDR3nt: TGCGCCAGCAGCCCAGCCCGGGGGGGGAACACTGAAGCTTTCTTT
j_gene: TRBJ1-1
d_gene: NA
v_gene: TRBV4-3
abundance: once

CDR3aa: CASSLVPPTRSSYNSPLHF
CDR3nt: TGTGCCAGCAGCTTAGTCCCCCCAACAAGGAGCTCCTATAATTCACCCCTCCACTTT
j_gene: TRBJ1-6
d_gene: NA
v_gene: TRBV7-2
abundance: NA

CDR3aa: CAWSRGLGEKLFF
CDR3nt: TGTGCCTGGAGTAGGGGGTTGGGTGAAAAACTGTTTTTT
j_gene: TRBJ1-4
d_gene: NA
v_gene: TRBV30
abundance: NA

CDR3aa: CASSRGTVISYEQYF
CDR3nt: TGTGCCAGCAGCCGCGGGACAGTGATCTCCTACGAGCAGTACTTC
j_gene: TRBJ2-7
d_gene: NA
v_gene: TRBV7-2
abundance: NA

CDR3aa: CASTRQAVHEQYF
CDR3nt: TGTGCCAGCACGAGACAGGCGGTCCACGAGCAGTACTTC
j_gene: TRBJ2-7
d_gene: NA
v_gene: TRBV28
abundance: NA

CDR3aa: CASSSPGQGTDTQYF
CDR3nt: TGTGCCAGTAGTTCCCCGGGACAGGGCACAGATACGCAGTATTTT
j_gene: TRBJ2-3
d_gene: TRBD1
v_gene: TRBV19
abundance: few

CDR3aa: CASSMTVVNTEAFF
CDR3nt: TGTGCCAGCAGCATGACAGTGGTGAACACTGAAGCTTTCTTT
j_gene: TRBJ1-1
d_gene: NA
v_gene: TRBV7-2
abundance: NA

CDR3aa: CASSLGDGGNQPQHF
CDR3nt: TGTGCCAGCAGCCTCGGAGACGGAGGAAATCAGCCCCAGCATTTT
j_gene: TRBJ1-5
d_gene: NA
v_gene: TRBV25-1
abundance: NA

CDR3aa: CASSFIRGGRLREKLFF
CDR3nt: TGTGCCAGCAGTTTTATTCGGGGGGGACGACTCCGTGAAAAACTGTTTTTT
j_gene: TRBJ1-4
d_gene: NA
v_gene: TRBV27
abundance: NA

CDR3aa: CASSSTSGSRDTQYF
CDR3nt: TGCGCCAGCAGCTCGACTAGCGGGAGTAGGGATACGCAGTATTTT
j_gene: TRBJ2-3
d_gene: TRBD2
v_gene: TRBV5-1
abundance: NA

CDR3aa: CASSLAGGPSYEQYF
CDR3nt: TGTGCCAGCAGTTTAGCGGGAGGCCCCTCCTACGAGCAGTACTTC
j_gene: TRBJ2-7
d_gene: TRBD2
v_gene: TRBV28
abundance: NA

CDR3aa: CASSSPRASMNTEAFF
CDR3nt: TGTGCCAGCAGCTCCCCCAGGGCGTCTATGAACACTGAAGCTTTCTTT
j_gene: TRBJ1-1
d_gene: NA
v_gene: TRBV7-2
abundance: NA

CDR3aa: CARRGHAGDEQFF
CDR3nt: TGTGCCCGGAGGGGGCACGCAGGCGATGAGCAGTTCTTC
j_gene: TRBJ2-1
d_gene: NA
v_gene: TRBV30
abundance: NA

CDR3aa: CASSLQGSTDTQYF
CDR3nt: TGTGCCAGCAGCTTGCAGGGGAGCACAGATACGCAGTATTTT
j_gene: TRBJ2-3
d_gene: NA
v_gene: TRBV7-9
abundance: NA

CDR3aa: CASSQSGPVYQETQYF
CDR3nt: TGCGCCAGCAGTCAATCGGGGCCAGTGTACCAAGAGACCCAGTACTTC
j_gene: TRBJ2-5
d_gene: NA
v_gene: TRBV23-1
abundance: NA

CDR3aa: CSVIRGLAGGMGEQYF
CDR3nt: TGCAGCGTTATAAGGGGGCTAGCGGGAGGGATGGGCGAGCAGTACTTC
j_gene: TRBJ2-7
d_gene: TRBD2
v_gene: TRBV29-1
abundance: NA

CDR3aa: CASSPAGFYGYTF
CDR3nt: TGTGCCAGCAGCCCAGCAGGGTTCTATGGCTACACCTTC
j_gene: TRBJ1-2
d_gene: NA
v_gene: TRBV7-2
abundance: NA

CDR3aa: CASSYEGQGYNEQFF
CDR3nt: TGTGCCAGCAGTTACGAAGGACAGGGCTACAATGAGCAGTTCTTC
j_gene: TRBJ2-1
d_gene: TRBD1
v_gene: TRBV6-5
abundance: NA

CDR3aa: CASSEGRGDYNEQFF
CDR3nt: TGTGCCAGCAGTGAGGGCCGTGGTGATTACAATGAGCAGTTCTTC
j_gene: TRBJ2-1
d_gene: NA
v_gene: TRBV6-4
abundance: many

CDR3aa: CASTTGQGASEQYF
CDR3nt: TGTGCCAGCACCACGGGACAGGGGGCGAGCGAGCAGTACTTC
j_gene: TRBJ2-7
d_gene: TRBD1
v_gene: TRBV2
abundance: NA

CDR3aa: CASSRWENKETQYF
CDR3nt: TGCGCCAGCAGTCGGTGGGAGAATAAAGAGACCCAGTACTTC
j_gene: TRBJ2-5
d_gene: NA
v_gene: TRBV5-1
abundance: NA

CDR3aa: CASSPGGAEKLFF
CDR3nt: TGTGCCAGTAGTCCGGGGGGCGCGGAAAAACTGTTTTTT
j_gene: TRBJ1-4
d_gene: NA
v_gene: TRBV19
abundance: NA

CDR3aa: CASSKGGFDTEAFF
CDR3nt: TGCGCCAGCAGCAAGGGAGGGTTCGACACTGAAGCTTTCTTT
j_gene: TRBJ1-1
d_gene: NA
v_gene: TRBV4-3
abundance: NA